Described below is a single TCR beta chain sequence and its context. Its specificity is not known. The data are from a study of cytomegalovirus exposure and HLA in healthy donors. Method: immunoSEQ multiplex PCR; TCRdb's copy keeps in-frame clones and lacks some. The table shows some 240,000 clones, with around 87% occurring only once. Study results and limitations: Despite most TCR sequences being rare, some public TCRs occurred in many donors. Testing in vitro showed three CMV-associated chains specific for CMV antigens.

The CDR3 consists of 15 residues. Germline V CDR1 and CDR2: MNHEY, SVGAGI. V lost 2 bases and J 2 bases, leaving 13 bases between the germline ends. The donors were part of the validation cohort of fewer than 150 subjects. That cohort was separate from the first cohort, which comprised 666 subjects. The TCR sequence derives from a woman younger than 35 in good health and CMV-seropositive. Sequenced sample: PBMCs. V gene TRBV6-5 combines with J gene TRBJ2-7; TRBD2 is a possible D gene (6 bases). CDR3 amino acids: CASSYGGGETYEQYF. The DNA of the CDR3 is TGTGCCAGCAGTTACGGTGGAGGGGAGACCTACGAGCAGTACTTC.